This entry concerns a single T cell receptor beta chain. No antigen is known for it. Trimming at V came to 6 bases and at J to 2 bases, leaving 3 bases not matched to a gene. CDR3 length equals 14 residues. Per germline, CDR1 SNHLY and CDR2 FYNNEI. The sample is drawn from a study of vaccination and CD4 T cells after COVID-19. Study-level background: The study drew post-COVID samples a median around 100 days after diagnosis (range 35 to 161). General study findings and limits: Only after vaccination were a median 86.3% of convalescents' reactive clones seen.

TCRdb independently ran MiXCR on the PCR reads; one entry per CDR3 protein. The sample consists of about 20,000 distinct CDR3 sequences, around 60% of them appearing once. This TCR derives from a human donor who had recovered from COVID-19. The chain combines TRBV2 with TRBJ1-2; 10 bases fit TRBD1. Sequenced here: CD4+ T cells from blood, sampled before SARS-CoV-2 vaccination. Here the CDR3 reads CASRRTGGNYGYTF. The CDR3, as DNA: TGTGCCAGCAGGAGGACAGGGGGGAACTATGGCTACACCTTC.